One sample yielded the 25 T cell receptor beta chains listed below, sequenced in a study of spatial heterogeneity in lung cancer. This sample's time point: blood at routine non-recurrence follow-up after resection. TCRdb ran MiXCR on the 5' RACE reads and lists one entry per CDR3 protein. Of 110,000 or so distinct CDR3 sequences in the sample, approximately 11% are singletons; the top ten hold 20% to 25%. Sequenced here: PBMCs, sampled at follow-up. These receptors were obtained from a female donor with early-stage non-small cell lung cancer.

This clonotype has ten or more counts. This chain connects TRBV20-1 to TRBJ2-3; 12 bases line up with TRBD2. The CDR3 extends over 16 amino acids. V shed 0 bases and J 4 bases; nucleotides not matched to a gene: 5. Germline values: CDR1 DFQATT, CDR2 SNEGSKA (reference sequence). The CDR3 bases are TGCAGTGCTAGAGATGCGACTAGCGGGAGAGCAGATACGCAGTATTTT. Translated: CSARDATSGRADTQYF.

The chain uses TRBV7-2 and TRBJ1-2; no definite D call. Trimming cost V 6 bases and J 1 base, with 9 bases left between them. CDR3 size: 13 residues. CDR1 SGHTA and CDR2 FQGNSA come from the germline V gene. The CDR3 protein is CASRQDNNYGYTF. The CDR3 DNA sequence: TGTGCCAGCAGACAAGACAATAACTATGGCTACACCTTC.

The chain uses TRBV20-1 and TRBJ2-2, with D perhaps TRBD2 (6 bases). V was cut by 2 bases and J by 6 bases, with 19 bases left in between. Per the germline V gene, CDR1 is DFQATT and CDR2 is SNEGSKA (reference sequence). The CDR3 is 16 amino acids. CDR3 protein: CSARKRLEHPAGELFF. CDR3 DNA sequence: TGCAGTGCTAGAAAAAGACTAGAACATCCCGCCGGGGAGCTGTTTTTT.

The chain couples TRBV29-1 to TRBJ2-4; 10 bases are a match to TRBD2. Germline V gene lookup returns CDR1 SQVTM and CDR2 ANQGSEA. The CDR3 is 15 residues long. Trimming at V came to 3 bases and at J to 4 bases, leaving 6 bases not matched to a gene. DNA for the CDR3: TGCAGCGTTGAGGCTAGCGGGAGCGGAAAAAACATTCAGTACTTC. Amino acids: CSVEASGSGKNIQYF.

This rearrangement joins TRBV5-1 to TRBJ2-7; 7 bases map to TRBD1. This CDR3 region has 15 residues. CDR1 and CDR2 (germline): SGHRS, YFSETQ. Trimming cost V 3 bases and J 1 base; bases outside gene matches: 7. CDR3 sequence: CASSSRDSLSYEQYF. In DNA form, the CDR3 reads TGCGCCAGCAGCTCCCGGGACAGTCTATCCTACGAGCAGTACTTC.

This clonotype was found a few times. The CDR3 spells CASSPVGRSTDTQYF. The CDR3 DNA reads TGTGCCAGCAGCCCTGTGGGGCGATCCACAGATACGCAGTATTTT. The chain has TRBV9 and TRBJ2-3; D is possibly TRBD1 (5 bases). Germline CDR1 reads SGDLS; CDR2 reads YYNGEE. The CDR3 totals 15 residues. The V and J ends lost 4 bases and 2 bases respectively, with 14 bases between them.

Comments on this clonotype: A clone one base away is much larger, so this may be a read error. This sequence joins TRBV5-6 and TRBJ1-1; D is unresolved. The CDR3 has 14 residues. Germline-derived CDR1 and CDR2 are SGHDT and YYEEEE. Trimming pared 1 base from V and 0 bases from J, leaving 7 bases between. The CDR3 nucleotides read TGTGCCAGCAGCTTGTCCCTCCTGAACACTGAAGCTTTCTTT. It yields the protein CASSLSLLNTEAFF. Combining the CDR3 with reference TRBV5-6 and TRBJ1-1 gives the whole variable domain DAGVTQSPTHLIKTRGQQVTLRCSPKSGHDTVSWYQQALGQGPQFIFQYYEEEERQRGNFPDRFSGHQFPNYSSELNVNALLLGDSALYLCASSLSLLNTEAFFGQGTRLTVV.

This sequence joins TRBV11-2 and TRBJ2-7; TRBD2 matches at 7 bases. V was pared by 4 bases and J by 3 bases, with 9 bases of the junction left unmatched. Germline lookup yields CDR1 SGHAT and CDR2 FQNNGV. CDR3 length: 15 amino acids. Here the CDR3 reads CASSSSPGRGYEQYF. CDR3 nucleotides: TGTGCCAGCAGCTCTTCTCCGGGGAGGGGCTACGAGCAGTACTTC.

This clonotype has a count of ten or more. V and J are TRBV29-1 and TRBJ2-5; 10 bases match TRBD1. Germline V CDR1 and CDR2: SQVTM, ANQGSEA. This CDR3 is built from 13 residues. J gave up 4 bases and V 4 bases, and 3 bases lay outside the gene matches. CDR3 nucleotide sequence: TGCAGCGTTGCCGGACAGGGGGTAGAGACCCAGTACTTC. It encodes CSVAGQGVETQYF. The variable domain in full, completed from reference TRBV29-1 and TRBJ2-5, reads SAVISQKPSRDICQRGTSLTIQCQVDSQVTMMFWYRQQPGQSLTLIATANQGSEATYESGFVIDKFPISRPNLTFSTLTVSNMSPEDSSIYLCSVAGQGVETQYFGPGTRLLVL.

This clonotype has ten or more counts. The genes are TRBV9 and TRBJ2-7; 8 positions match TRBD2. Germline V gene data show CDR1 as SGDLS and CDR2 as YYNGEE. CDR3 length: 16 residues. V lost 0 bases, J lost 4 bases, and 9 bases stayed unmatched. The CDR3 is CASSVGSTGGTYEQYF. Written as DNA, the CDR3 is TGTGCCAGCAGCGTAGGGTCCACGGGAGGGACATACGAGCAGTACTTC.

This clonotype was counted between two and nine times. The V gene is TRBV7-2, the J gene TRBJ1-5, with a tentative D call TRBD1 (6 bases). The CDR3 runs to 14 residues. Germline CDR1 SGHTA, CDR2 FQGNSA. Deletions cut 5 bases from V and 7 bases from J, with 15 bases between. The CDR3: CASSRGQSRQPQHF. The DNA of the CDR3 is TGTGCCAGCAGCCGCGGACAGAGCAGGCAGCCCCAGCATTTT.

This clonotype came up a few times. This chain connects TRBV6-2 or TRBV6-3 to TRBJ2-4; no clear D. V shed 2 bases and J shed 0 bases, with 17 bases lying between them. The CDR3 runs 18 residues. Germline-derived CDR1 and CDR2 are MNHEY and SVGEGT. CDR3 nucleotide sequence: TGTGCCAGCAGTTACACAGACACTAAACTACTAGCCAAAAACATTCAGTACTTC. Translated: CASSYTDTKLLAKNIQYF.

This clonotype was counted many times. The J gene is TRBJ2-3, the V gene TRBV9; D is unresolved. There are 13 residues in the CDR3. Per germline, CDR1 SGDLS and CDR2 YYNGEE. V gave up 0 bases and J gave up 0 bases, with 2 bases separating them. This chain's CDR3 is CASSVGSTDTQYF. The CDR3 bases are TGTGCCAGCAGCGTAGGGAGCACAGATACGCAGTATTTT.

This rearrangement joins TRBV10-3 to TRBJ2-1, with D tentatively TRBD1 or TRBD2 (5 bases each). Looked up from germline, CDR1 is ENHRY and CDR2 is SYGVKD. V was clipped by 5 bases and J by 7 bases, with 12 bases between them. The CDR3 length is 13 residues. The DNA of the CDR3 is TGTGCCATCAGTACTCGGGGCAGAAATGAGCAGTTCTTC. It translates to CAISTRGRNEQFF.

This chain joins TRBV5-1 and TRBJ2-5; the D gene could be TRBD1 or TRBD2 (6 bases each). The CDR3 covers 16 residues. The germline V gene encodes CDR1 SGHRS and CDR2 YFSETQ. The V gene lost 0 bases and the J gene lost 5 bases, with 17 bases spanning the gap. The CDR3 DNA is TGCGCCAGCAGCTTGGCCGTGACAGGCGGGGTTGAGACCCAGTACTTC. Its protein is CASSLAVTGGVETQYF. Variable domain in full (rest from reference TRBV5-1 and TRBJ2-5): KAGVTQTPRYLIKTRGQQVTLSCSPISGHRSVSWYQQTPGQGLQFLFEYFSETQRNKGNFPGRFSGRQFSNSRSEMNVSTLELGDSALYLCASSLAVTGGVETQYFGPGTRLLVL.

This clonotype was counted at least ten times. J is TRBJ1-2 and V is TRBV12-3 or TRBV12-4; D uncertain. The CDR3 runs to 11 residues. V was clipped by 4 bases and J by 4 bases, with 4 bases between them. Here the CDR3 reads CASSSRYGYTF. The DNA of the CDR3 is TGTGCCAGCAGTTCGCGCTATGGCTACACCTTC.

This clonotype was recorded at least ten times. The chain carries TRBV7-9 and TRBJ2-7; 8 nucleotides line up with TRBD2. Germline CDR1 is SEHNR and CDR2 is FQNEAQ (reference sequence). The CDR3 spans 15 residues. V gave up 5 bases and J gave up 4 bases; unmatched junction bases: 10. In nucleotides, the CDR3 is TGTGCCAGCAGCCACCCCCCACTAGCGGTGTACGAGCAGTACTTC. Encoded protein: CASSHPPLAVYEQYF.

This clonotype showed up just a few times. The genes are TRBV5-6 and TRBJ2-3; unclear D gene. The CDR3 consists of 14 residues. V shed 0 bases and J shed 1 base, with 6 bases lying between them. The germline gives CDR1 SGHDT, CDR2 YYEEEE. The CDR3, as DNA: TGTGCCAGCAGCTTGGCCAGCGGCACAGATACGCAGTATTTT. Its protein is CASSLASGTDTQYF.

The sample holds many counts of this clonotype. V usage is TRBV15 and J usage is TRBJ2-1; TRBD2 agrees at 14 bases. Trimming cost V 3 bases and J 8 bases; bases outside gene matches: 6. CDR3 length: 16 amino acids. Germline CDR1 and CDR2: LNHNV and YYDKDF (reference sequence). The CDR3 DNA follows: TGTGCCACCAGCAGCCCGGGACTAGCGGGAGTGGATGAGCAGTTCTTC. Protein: CATSSPGLAGVDEQFF.

V is TRBV9 and J is TRBJ2-1; no definite D call. V was shortened by 4 bases and J by 0 bases, with 11 bases between the two germline ends. The CDR3 is made up of 15 amino acids. Looked up from germline, CDR1 is SGDLS and CDR2 is YYNGEE. DNA of the CDR3: TGTGCCAGCAGCCCGACCGTGAGCTCCTACAATGAGCAGTTCTTC. Its translation is CASSPTVSSYNEQFF.

This clonotype showed up just a few times. V and J are TRBV28 and TRBJ2-1; 9 bases map to TRBD2. The germline V gene encodes CDR1 MDHEN and CDR2 SYDVKM. The CDR3 is 15 amino acids. Losses at the gene ends were 8 bases for V and 8 bases for J; bases not matched to a gene: 13. CDR3 nucleotide sequence: TGTGCCAGCCGCCGTTGGGCTAGCGGGACAGATGAGCAGTTCTTC. Protein product: CASRRWASGTDEQFF.

The CDR3 spells CASSPLLEAFF. The CDR3 DNA follows: TGTGCCAGCAGCCCACTCCTGGAAGCTTTCTTT. The chain is built from TRBV7-8 and TRBJ1-1; D gene uncertain. From germline, CDR1 is SGHVS and CDR2 FQNEAQ. The CDR3 has 11 residues. Between the trimmed V and J ends, which lost 5 bases and 8 bases, there was a span of 9 bases.

This clonotype was seen more than once but under ten times. The chain carries TRBV28 and TRBJ1-6; D is ambiguous. This CDR3 has 12 amino acids. CDR1 is MDHEN and CDR2 is SYDVKM in the germline V gene. Trimming left V 7 bases short and J 7 bases short, with 8 bases between. CDR3 DNA: TGTGCCAGCACCTGGCTCAATTCACCCCTCCACTTT. Protein product: CASTWLNSPLHF.

The V and J genes are TRBV15 and TRBJ2-1, with 10 bases matching TRBD2. Trimming took 1 base from V and 4 from J; bases not matched to a gene: 7. The germline V gene has CDR1 LNHNV and CDR2 YYDKDF (reference sequence). The CDR3 consists of 17 residues. The CDR3 reads CATSRAGASGRYNEQFF. The CDR3 DNA is TGTGCCACCAGCAGAGCGGGGGCTAGCGGGAGATACAATGAGCAGTTCTTC. The complete variable domain, with remaining parts taken from reference TRBV15 and TRBJ2-1, reads DAMVIQNPRYQVTQFGKPVTLSCSQTLNHNVMYWYQQKSSQAPKLLFHYYDKDFNNEADTPDNFQSRRPNTSFCFLDIRSPGLGDTAMYLCATSRAGASGRYNEQFFGPGTRLTVL.

This clonotype was seen a few times. The J gene is TRBJ2-1, the V gene TRBV7-9, with D uncertain. The V and J ends lost 5 bases and 2 bases respectively, with 16 bases between them. The CDR3 totals 16 residues. Germline V gene data show CDR1 as SEHNR and CDR2 as FQNEAQ (reference sequence). This chain's CDR3 is CASSASPWVAYNEQFF. In DNA form, the CDR3 reads TGTGCCAGCAGCGCCTCCCCCTGGGTAGCCTACAATGAGCAGTTCTTC.